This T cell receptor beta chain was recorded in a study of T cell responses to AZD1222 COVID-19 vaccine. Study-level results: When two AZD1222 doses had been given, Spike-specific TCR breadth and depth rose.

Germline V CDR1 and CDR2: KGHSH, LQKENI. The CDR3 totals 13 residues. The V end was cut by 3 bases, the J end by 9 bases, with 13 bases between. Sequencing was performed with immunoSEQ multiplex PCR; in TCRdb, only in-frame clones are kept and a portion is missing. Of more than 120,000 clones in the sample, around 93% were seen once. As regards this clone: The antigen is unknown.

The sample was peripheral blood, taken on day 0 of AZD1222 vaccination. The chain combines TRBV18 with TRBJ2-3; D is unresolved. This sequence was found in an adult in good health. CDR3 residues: CASSPPGSTTQYF. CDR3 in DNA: TGTGCCAGCTCACCGCCCGGCAGTACAACGCAGTATTTT.